Presented here are 8 T cell receptor beta chains from one specimen sequenced in a study of blood T cell repertoires in COVID-19. TCRdb keeps only in-frame clones here, not all; method: immunoSEQ multiplex PCR. The sample holds around 160,000 clones; 85% are singletons and the top ten take nearly 3%. The sequenced material came from peripheral blood. These TCRs come from a woman in her forties with active or convalescent COVID-19.

The chain combines TRBV5-1 with TRBJ1-1; TRBD1 is a possible D gene (6 bases). From germline, CDR1 is SGHRS and CDR2 YFSETQ. The CDR3 length is 14 residues. Trimming shortened V by 4 bases and J by 3 bases, and 13 bases separated the two germline ends. Here the CDR3 DNA reads TGCGCCAGCAGCGCACTACAGGGTTACACTGAAGCTTTCTTT. Encoded protein: CASSALQGYTEAFF.

The V gene is TRBV7-2, the J gene TRBJ2-3; TRBD1 agrees at 9 bases. The CDR3 has 19 amino acids. Looked up from germline, CDR1 is SGHTA and CDR2 is FQGNSA. With V trimmed by 6 bases and J by 4 bases, 20 bases remained unmatched. CDR3: CASSYPGTGYDPRSDTQYF. DNA for the CDR3: TGTGCCAGCAGTTATCCCGGGACAGGGTACGATCCCCGGTCAGATACGCAGTATTTT.

This chain links TRBV6-5 with TRBJ2-5; TRBD1 matches 8 bases. The junction had 1 base not matched to a gene; V was cut back by 2 bases and J by 2 bases. This CDR3 contains 14 residues. Germline V gives CDR1 MNHEY, CDR2 SVGAGI. The CDR3, as DNA: TGTGCCAGCAGTTACAGACAGGGGCAAGAGACCCAGTACTTC. Translating it yields CASSYRQGQETQYF.

V gene TRBV6-2 or TRBV6-3 combines with J gene TRBJ2-3; the D gene is possibly TRBD1 (6 bases). With 6 bases removed from V and 6 bases from J, the gap between germline ends came to 16 bases. Per germline, CDR1 MNHEY and CDR2 SVGEGT. The CDR3 sequence is 14 residues long. The CDR3 loop reads CASSLGRGQDTQYF. The CDR3 DNA is TGTGCCAGCAGCCTGGGCAGGGGCCAGGATACGCAGTATTTT.

This rearrangement joins TRBV24-1 to TRBJ2-1, with TRBD2 identical over 9 bases. V trimming: 1 base; J trimming: 0 bases; junction bases outside the gene matches: 0. Germline V gene sequence: CDR1 KGHDR, CDR2 SFDVKD. The CDR3 contains 16 residues. The CDR3 spells CATSDLAGGSYNEQFF. CDR3 nucleotides: TGTGCCACCAGTGATTTAGCGGGAGGCTCCTACAATGAGCAGTTCTTC.

This chain joins TRBV28 and TRBJ2-7; no definite D call. Between the trimmed V and J ends, which lost 5 bases and 4 bases, there was a span of 21 bases. Looked up from germline, CDR1 is MDHEN and CDR2 is SYDVKM. The CDR3 totals 16 residues. CDR3 DNA sequence: TGTGCCAGCAGTCGGTCTAGACGCACGGGTTTATACGAGCAGTACTTC. As protein: CASSRSRRTGLYEQYF.

The V gene is TRBV12-5, the J gene TRBJ1-2, with 7 bases lining up with TRBD1. Germline lookup yields CDR1 LGHNT and CDR2 FRNRAP. This CDR3 has 14 residues. The junction had 9 bases not matched to a gene; V was cut back by 6 bases and J by 5 bases. The CDR3 DNA reads TGTGCTAGTGGCCCCTCCCGGGACAGATATGGCTACACCTTC. As protein: CASGPSRDRYGYTF. Filled out from reference TRBV12-5 and TRBJ1-2, the complete variable domain reads DARVTQTPRHKVTEMGQEVTMRCQPILGHNTVFWYRQTMMQGLELLAYFRNRAPLDDSGMPKDRFSAEMPDATLATLKIQPSEPRDSAVYFCASGPSRDRYGYTFGSGTRLTVV.

There are a few counts of this clone. The V call is TRBV4-3, the J call TRBJ1-1; no reliable D call. The CDR3 is 15 amino acids. Germline V lookup: CDR1 LGHNA, CDR2 YSLEER. V lost 0 bases to trimming and J lost 6 bases, with 14 bases between them. In DNA form, the CDR3 reads TGCGCCAGCAGCCAAGATGCCGGGAGTCGGGCTGAAGCTTTCTTT. Protein sequence: CASSQDAGSRAEAFF.